This is a list of T cell receptor beta chains from one sample in a study of type 1 regulatory T cells. TCRdb reprocessed the reads via MiXCR and lists one record per CDR3 protein. The sample carries around 88,000 distinct CDR3 sequences, 31% recorded once. The source material was CD4+ T cells, either the whole sample or a sorted fraction (not recorded which). The receptors here all came from a human donor in good health. The conserved cysteine and the conserved F or W are not part of the CDR3 here. Only part of the rows carry a size: once, few, many, or a class if the clone is expanded.

clone_size,v_call,cdr3_aa
NA,TRBV19,ASSLQGDGQPQH
few,TRBV7-2,ASSLGVVRGAQY
NA,TRBV9,ASSAQGTTPRETQY
NA,TRBV29-1,SVKAGDRTYEQY
NA,TRBV5-1,ASSLGTSGSYGIEQF
NA,TRBV7-9,ASSPQGLQY
few,TRBV10-2,ASSEPPGLAGSTDTQY
few,TRBV18,ASSPEIRRPSQPQH
NA,TRBV7-2,ASSLNWRVGELF
NA,TRBV6-5,ASSHVLGSSYNEQF
few,TRBV7-2,ASSLGIGRQETQY
few,TRBV6-6,AIGAGELF
few,TRBV7-2,ASSLGVRGVPEQY
NA,TRBV7-8,ASSLGGGWETQY
NA,TRBV20-1,SARDGASGRIGELF
NA,TRBV20-1,SAITGTGGFPRNSPLH
few,TRBV3-1,ASSQVQGESDTQY
NA,TRBV20-1,SARGPVFNEKLF
NA,TRBV10-3,AIRREDASYEQY
few,TRBV12-3/TRBV12-4,ASSLVSGTGDTQY
NA,TRBV20-1,SARDRGGLSNQPQH
NA,TRBV20-1,SAREPDGTDTQY
once,TRBV19,ASKGRQNSNQPQH
few,TRBV13,ASSTSRTDTQY
NA,TRBV27,ASSLSTTSGMIDEQF
NA,TRBV10-2,ASRPGAASSHEQY
few,TRBV20-1,SARGLQGVLPTDTQY